This T cell receptor beta chain originates from a study of blood T cell repertoires in COVID-19. Study context: Whether acute or convalescent, the COVID-19 samples came from the United States, Italy and Spain. T cells, B-cell-depleted T cells, or PBMCs provided the cDNA or gDNA that served as material.

As handled by the study authors: How many nucleated cells were present was estimated from reference gene primer amplification. Measured with immunoSEQ multiplex PCR; TCRdb has only the in-frame clones, and not every one. V and J calls plus clone size are reproduced from that table; the DNA served to infer D and trimming. Of about 45,000 clones in the sample, 87% were seen once. Germline lookup yields CDR1 KGHSH and CDR2 LQKENI. The CDR3 is made up of 17 amino acids. Trimming cost V 1 base and J 4 bases; bases outside gene matches: 8. This chain connects TRBV18 to TRBJ2-1; 9 bases fit TRBD2. This TCR came from a human donor in a cohort sampled during active COVID-19. What was sequenced was peripheral blood. This CDR3 is CASSPRGSGRTYNEQFF. Written as DNA, the CDR3 is TGTGCCAGCTCACCACGGGGTAGCGGGAGAACTTACAATGAGCAGTTCTTC.